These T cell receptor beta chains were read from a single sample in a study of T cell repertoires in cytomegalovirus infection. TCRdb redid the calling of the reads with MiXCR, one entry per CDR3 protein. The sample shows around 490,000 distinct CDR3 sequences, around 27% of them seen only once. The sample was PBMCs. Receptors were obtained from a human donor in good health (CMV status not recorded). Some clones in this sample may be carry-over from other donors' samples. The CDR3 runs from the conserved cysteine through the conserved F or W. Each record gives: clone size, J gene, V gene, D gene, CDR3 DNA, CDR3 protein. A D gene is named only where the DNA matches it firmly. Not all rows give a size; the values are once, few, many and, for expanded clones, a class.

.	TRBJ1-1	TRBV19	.	TGTGCCAGTAGTATTACCGGGACAAATAAAGCTTTCTTT	CASSITGTNKAFF
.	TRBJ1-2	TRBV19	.	TGTGCCAGTACCATCTTGAGGGGGGCCTATGGCTACACCTTC	CASTILRGAYGYTF
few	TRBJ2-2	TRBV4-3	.	TGCGCCAGCAGCCAAGAGCCAGGGTATTCGTTCGGGGAGCTGTTTTTT	CASSQEPGYSFGELFF
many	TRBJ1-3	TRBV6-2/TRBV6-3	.	TGTGCCAGCAGGGAACAGGGATCGGGAAACACCATATATTTT	CASREQGSGNTIYF
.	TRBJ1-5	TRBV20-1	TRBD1	TGCAGTGCTAGTGGGGACAGGGGGAGCAATCAGCCCCAGCATTTT	CSASGDRGSNQPQHF
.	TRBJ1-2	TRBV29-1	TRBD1	TGCAGCGCTGGACAGGGCGGTGGCTACACCTTC	CSAGQGGGYTF
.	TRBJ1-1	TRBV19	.	TGTGCCAGTAGACCAACCAGGGGAGGGACTGAAGCTTTCTTT	CASRPTRGGTEAFF
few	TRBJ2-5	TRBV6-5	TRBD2	TGTGCCAGCAGCCGGACTAGTCGGGAGACCCAGTACTTC	CASSRTSRETQYF
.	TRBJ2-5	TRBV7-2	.	TGTGCCAGCAGCTTAGGGCCAAGCGGCCCCACGGAGACCCAGTACTTC	CASSLGPSGPTETQYF
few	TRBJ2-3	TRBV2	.	TGTGCCAGCAGGCCGGACTGGAGTAGCACAGATACGCAGTATTTT	CASRPDWSSTDTQYF